This is a list of T cell receptor beta chains from one sample in a study of Ad26.COV2.S vaccination and SARS-CoV-2 variants. Sequencing used immunoSEQ multiplex PCR; TCRdb keeps in-frame clones, though not all of them. Of fewer than 400,000 clones in the sample, approximately 90% were seen once. The sequences come from peripheral blood, collected in a trial of Ad26.COV2.S vaccine versus placebo. These receptors were collected from a person between 18 and 65 years old who received the Ad26.COV2.S COVID-19 vaccine or a placebo. Each CDR3 is given with its conserved first and last residue. Each record gives: J gene, V gene, clone size, D gene, CDR3 protein, CDR3 DNA. A D gene is named only where the DNA matches it firmly. Clone size is given for some rows only: seen once, a few or many times, or a class if the clone is expanded.

j_gene: TRBJ1-5; v_gene: TRBV2; abundance: .; d_gene: .; CDR3aa: CASSAGPEGAQHF; CDR3nt: TGTGCCAGCAGTGCCGGGCCCGAGGGAGCCCAGCATTTT
j_gene: TRBJ1-1; v_gene: TRBV6-5; abundance: many; d_gene: .; CDR3aa: CASSNGGEGTEAFF; CDR3nt: TGTGCCAGCAGTAATGGAGGGGAGGGCACTGAAGCTTTCTTT
j_gene: TRBJ2-5; v_gene: TRBV7-2; abundance: .; d_gene: TRBD2; CDR3aa: CASSLQTSGGAGQTQYF; CDR3nt: TGTGCCAGCAGCTTACAAACTAGCGGGGGGGCAGGGCAGACCCAGTACTTC
j_gene: TRBJ2-7; v_gene: TRBV6-6; abundance: .; d_gene: .; CDR3aa: CASSYTTSEQYF; CDR3nt: TGTGCCAGCAGTTACACAACATCGGAGCAGTACTTC
j_gene: TRBJ1-1; v_gene: TRBV9; abundance: .; d_gene: .; CDR3aa: CASSVEGGGYTEAFF; CDR3nt: TGTGCCAGCAGCGTAGAGGGTGGGGGGTACACTGAAGCTTTCTTT
j_gene: TRBJ1-3; v_gene: TRBV5-6; abundance: once; d_gene: .; CDR3aa: CASSLLSSGNTIYF; CDR3nt: TGTGCCAGCAGCTTGTTGAGCTCTGGAAACACCATATATTTT
j_gene: TRBJ2-5; v_gene: TRBV6-1; abundance: .; d_gene: .; CDR3aa: CASSEYLPGNQETQYF; CDR3nt: TGTGCCAGCAGTGAATACTTACCCGGGAACCAAGAGACCCAGTACTTC
j_gene: TRBJ1-4; v_gene: TRBV6-5; abundance: .; d_gene: .; CDR3aa: CASTSGQTTNEKLFF; CDR3nt: TGTGCCAGCACTTCAGGACAGACAACTAATGAAAAACTGTTTTTT
j_gene: TRBJ1-6; v_gene: TRBV5-6; abundance: .; d_gene: TRBD1; CDR3aa: CASSLEETGGSESPLHF; CDR3nt: TGTGCCAGCAGCTTGGAGGAGACAGGGGGCTCGGAATCACCCCTCCACTTT
j_gene: TRBJ2-3; v_gene: TRBV7-8; abundance: .; d_gene: TRBD1; CDR3aa: CASSAQGAVNTDTQYF; CDR3nt: TGTGCCAGCAGCGCACAGGGGGCGGTCAACACAGATACGCAGTATTTT
j_gene: TRBJ2-1; v_gene: TRBV29-1; abundance: .; d_gene: .; CDR3aa: CSVRMTGATYNEQFF; CDR3nt: TGCAGCGTTCGGATGACCGGGGCTACTTACAATGAGCAGTTCTTC
j_gene: TRBJ1-2; v_gene: TRBV4-1; abundance: once; d_gene: .; CDR3aa: CASSEDRFQGNYGYTF; CDR3nt: TGCGCCAGCAGCGAAGACAGGTTTCAAGGTAACTATGGCTACACCTTC
j_gene: TRBJ1-2; v_gene: TRBV6-5; abundance: .; d_gene: TRBD1; CDR3aa: CASSYSGTGVYGYTF; CDR3nt: TGTGCCAGCAGTTATTCCGGGACAGGCGTCTATGGCTACACCTTC
j_gene: TRBJ2-2; v_gene: TRBV28; abundance: .; d_gene: TRBD1; CDR3aa: CASSLRQGLGVGELFF; CDR3nt: TGTGCCAGCAGTTTACGACAGGGGCTCGGAGTCGGGGAGCTGTTTTTT
j_gene: TRBJ2-1; v_gene: TRBV10-1; abundance: .; d_gene: TRBD2; CDR3aa: CASSDFARLAGGRLAYNEQFF; CDR3nt: TGCGCCAGCAGTGATTTCGCCCGGCTAGCGGGGGGGCGGTTGGCCTACAATGAGCAGTTCTTC
j_gene: TRBJ1-2; v_gene: TRBV5-4; abundance: .; d_gene: TRBD1; CDR3aa: CASSWDRLMNRDGYTF; CDR3nt: TGTGCCAGCAGCTGGGACAGGTTAATGAATAGGGATGGCTACACCTTC
j_gene: TRBJ1-2; v_gene: TRBV14; abundance: .; d_gene: .; CDR3aa: CASSPGPAFYGYTF; CDR3nt: TGTGCCAGCTCCCCCGGGCCAGCCTTCTATGGCTACACCTTC
j_gene: TRBJ1-3; v_gene: TRBV11-2; abundance: .; d_gene: TRBD1; CDR3aa: CASSLGQGALGNTIYF; CDR3nt: TGTGCCAGCAGCTTGGGACAGGGGGCCCTCGGAAACACCATATATTTT
j_gene: TRBJ2-7; v_gene: TRBV5-1; abundance: .; d_gene: .; CDR3aa: CASRGGSEQYF; CDR3nt: TGCGCCAGCAGGGGGGGAAGCGAGCAGTACTTC
j_gene: TRBJ1-6; v_gene: TRBV7-6; abundance: .; d_gene: TRBD1; CDR3aa: CASSLATGGNSPLHF; CDR3nt: TGTGCCAGCAGCTTAGCGACAGGGGGTAATTCACCCCTCCACTTT
j_gene: TRBJ1-1; v_gene: TRBV5-1; abundance: .; d_gene: TRBD1; CDR3aa: CASKQGTTTTEAFF; CDR3nt: TGCGCCAGCAAACAGGGGACGACGACGACTGAAGCTTTCTTT
j_gene: TRBJ2-2; v_gene: TRBV5-4; abundance: once; d_gene: .; CDR3aa: CASSPHASNTGELFF; CDR3nt: TGTGCCAGCAGCCCTCATGCAAGTAACACCGGGGAGCTGTTTTTT
j_gene: TRBJ1-1; v_gene: TRBV6-5; abundance: .; d_gene: .; CDR3aa: CASSYSNLPAEAFF; CDR3nt: TGTGCCAGCAGTTACTCGAATCTCCCAGCTGAAGCTTTCTTT
j_gene: TRBJ1-5; v_gene: TRBV6-2/TRBV6-3; abundance: .; d_gene: TRBD1; CDR3aa: CASSSRTGVSNQPQHF; CDR3nt: TGTGCCAGCAGTTCTCGGACAGGGGTGAGCAATCAGCCCCAGCATTTT
j_gene: TRBJ1-4; v_gene: TRBV18; abundance: once; d_gene: TRBD1; CDR3aa: CASSPGQTNEKLFF; CDR3nt: TGTGCCAGCTCACCGGGACAGACTAATGAAAAACTGTTTTTT
j_gene: TRBJ1-1; v_gene: TRBV3-1/TRBV3-2; abundance: .; d_gene: .; CDR3aa: CASSPEGPRATEAFF; CDR3nt: TGTGCCAGCAGCCCCGAGGGACCCAGGGCCACTGAAGCTTTCTTT
j_gene: TRBJ1-2; v_gene: TRBV9; abundance: .; d_gene: TRBD1; CDR3aa: CASSVATGGNYGYTF; CDR3nt: TGTGCCAGCAGCGTAGCTACAGGGGGAAACTATGGCTACACCTTC
j_gene: TRBJ2-7; v_gene: TRBV10-3; abundance: .; d_gene: .; CDR3aa: CAISGGESIEQYF; CDR3nt: TGTGCCATCAGTGGAGGGGAGTCGATCGAGCAGTACTTC
j_gene: TRBJ2-5; v_gene: TRBV6-5; abundance: .; d_gene: .; CDR3aa: CASRSGGVSETQYF; CDR3nt: TGTGCCAGCAGATCTGGCGGGGTATCAGAGACCCAGTACTTC
j_gene: TRBJ2-2; v_gene: TRBV7-9; abundance: .; d_gene: .; CDR3aa: CASRVDRLNTGELFF; CDR3nt: TGTGCCAGCAGGGTGGACAGACTTAACACCGGGGAGCTGTTTTTT
j_gene: TRBJ1-3; v_gene: TRBV6-5; abundance: .; d_gene: .; CDR3aa: CASSYDTPNSGNTIYF; CDR3nt: TGTGCCAGCAGTTACGACACACCGAACTCTGGAAACACCATATATTTT
j_gene: TRBJ2-3; v_gene: TRBV4-3; abundance: .; d_gene: TRBD2; CDR3aa: CASSHGLLAGGTDTQYF; CDR3nt: TGCGCCAGCAGCCACGGCCTCCTAGCGGGCGGCACAGATACGCAGTATTTT
j_gene: TRBJ2-3; v_gene: TRBV7-6; abundance: .; d_gene: TRBD2; CDR3aa: CASSLGLAGGTSTDTQYF; CDR3nt: TGTGCCAGCAGCTTAGGGCTAGCGGGGGGGACTAGCACAGATACGCAGTATTTT
j_gene: TRBJ2-4; v_gene: TRBV5-6; abundance: .; d_gene: .; CDR3aa: CASSTDMDKNIQYF; CDR3nt: TGTGCCAGCAGCACAGATATGGACAAAAACATTCAGTACTTC
j_gene: TRBJ2-2; v_gene: TRBV18; abundance: .; d_gene: TRBD1; CDR3aa: CASSPPGQGYTGELFF; CDR3nt: TGTGCCAGCTCACCACCGGGACAGGGGTACACCGGGGAGCTGTTTTTT
j_gene: TRBJ1-3; v_gene: TRBV6-1; abundance: .; d_gene: .; CDR3aa: CASSETWVSGNTIYF; CDR3nt: TGTGCCAGCAGTGAAACGTGGGTCTCTGGAAACACCATATATTTT
j_gene: TRBJ2-5; v_gene: TRBV11-2; abundance: once; d_gene: .; CDR3aa: CASSFPTETQYF; CDR3nt: TGTGCCAGCAGCTTCCCGACGGAGACCCAGTACTTC
j_gene: TRBJ2-3; v_gene: TRBV12-5; abundance: .; d_gene: TRBD2; CDR3aa: CASGLVVGTGGDTQYF; CDR3nt: TGTGCTAGTGGTTTGGTTGTCGGGACCGGGGGGGATACGCAGTATTTT
j_gene: TRBJ2-7; v_gene: TRBV30; abundance: .; d_gene: .; CDR3aa: CAWSVSGRWGTYEQYF; CDR3nt: TGTGCCTGGAGTGTTTCAGGCCGGTGGGGGACCTACGAGCAGTACTTC
j_gene: TRBJ2-7; v_gene: TRBV7-6; abundance: .; d_gene: .; CDR3aa: CASSSTEGLKQYF; CDR3nt: TGTGCCAGCAGCTCAACCGAGGGTTTGAAGCAGTACTTC
j_gene: TRBJ1-3; v_gene: TRBV27; abundance: many; d_gene: .; CDR3aa: CASSLSGVTSGNTIYF; CDR3nt: TGTGCCAGCAGTTTATCAGGGGTTACCTCTGGAAACACCATATATTTT
j_gene: TRBJ1-2; v_gene: TRBV7-8; abundance: .; d_gene: .; CDR3aa: CASSQVWNPGQGVNYGYTF; CDR3nt: TGTGCCAGCAGCCAAGTTTGGAACCCGGGGCAGGGAGTCAACTATGGCTACACCTTC
j_gene: TRBJ2-2; v_gene: TRBV11-2; abundance: .; d_gene: .; CDR3aa: CASSLVRELFF; CDR3nt: TGTGCCAGCAGCTTAGTCCGGGAGCTGTTTTTT